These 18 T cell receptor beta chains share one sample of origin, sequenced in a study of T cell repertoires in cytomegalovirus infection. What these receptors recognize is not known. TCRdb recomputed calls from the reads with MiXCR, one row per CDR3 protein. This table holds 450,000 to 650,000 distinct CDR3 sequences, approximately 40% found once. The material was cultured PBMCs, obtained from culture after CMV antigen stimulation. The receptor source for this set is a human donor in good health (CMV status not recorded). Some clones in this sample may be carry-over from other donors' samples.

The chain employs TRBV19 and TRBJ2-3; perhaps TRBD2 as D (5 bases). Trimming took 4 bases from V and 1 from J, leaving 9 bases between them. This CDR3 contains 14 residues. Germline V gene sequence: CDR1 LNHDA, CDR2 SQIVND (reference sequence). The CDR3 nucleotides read TGTGCCAGTAGTACAACACTAGGCACAGATACGCAGTATTTT. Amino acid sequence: CASSTTLGTDTQYF.

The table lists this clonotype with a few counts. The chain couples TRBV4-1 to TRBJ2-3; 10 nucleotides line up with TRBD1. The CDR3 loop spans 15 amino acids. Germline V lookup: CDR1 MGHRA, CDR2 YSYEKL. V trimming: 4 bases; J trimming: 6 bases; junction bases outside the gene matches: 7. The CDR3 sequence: CASSPGQGGLDTQYF. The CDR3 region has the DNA TGCGCCAGCAGCCCCGGACAGGGGGGTCTTGATACGCAGTATTTT.

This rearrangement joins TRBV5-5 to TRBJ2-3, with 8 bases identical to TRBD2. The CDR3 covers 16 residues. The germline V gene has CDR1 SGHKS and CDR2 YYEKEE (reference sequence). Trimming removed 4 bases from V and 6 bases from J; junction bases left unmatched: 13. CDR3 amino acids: CASSGFGAGGGDTQYF. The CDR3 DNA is TGTGCCAGCAGCGGGTTCGGGGCGGGAGGCGGGGATACGCAGTATTTT.

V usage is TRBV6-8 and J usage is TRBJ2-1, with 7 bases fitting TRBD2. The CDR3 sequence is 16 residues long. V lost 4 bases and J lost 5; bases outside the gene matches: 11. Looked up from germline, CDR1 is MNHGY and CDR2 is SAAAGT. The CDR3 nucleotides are TGTGCCAGCAGTTTCCCCGGCGGGAGTTCCCACAATGAGCAGTTCTTC. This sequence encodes CASSFPGGSSHNEQFF.

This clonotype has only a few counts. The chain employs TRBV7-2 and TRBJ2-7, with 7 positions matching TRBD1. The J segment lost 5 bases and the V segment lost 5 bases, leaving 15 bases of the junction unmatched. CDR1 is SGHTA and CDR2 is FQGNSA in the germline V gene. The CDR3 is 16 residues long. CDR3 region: CASSMKGTAPLNEQYF. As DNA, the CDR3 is TGTGCCAGCAGCATGAAAGGGACAGCGCCCTTGAACGAGCAGTACTTC. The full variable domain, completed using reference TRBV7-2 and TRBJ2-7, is GAGVSQSPSNKVTEKGKDVELRCDPISGHTALYWYRQSLGQGLEFLIYFQGNSAPDKSGLPSDRFSAERTGGSVSTLTIQRTQQEDSAVYLCASSMKGTAPLNEQYFGPGTRLTVT.

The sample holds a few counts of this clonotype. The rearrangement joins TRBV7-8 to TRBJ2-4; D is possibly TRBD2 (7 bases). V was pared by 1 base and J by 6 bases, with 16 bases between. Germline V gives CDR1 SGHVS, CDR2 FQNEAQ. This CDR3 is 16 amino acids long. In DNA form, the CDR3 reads TGTGCCAGCAGCTTAGTAAGGGGGGGGCCGGGAAACATTCAGTACTTC. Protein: CASSLVRGGPGNIQYF. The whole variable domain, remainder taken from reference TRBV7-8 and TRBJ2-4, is GAGVSQSPRYKVAKRGQDVALRCDPISGHVSLFWYQQALGQGPEFLTYFQNEAQLDKSGLPSDRFFAERPEGSVSTLKIQRTQQEDSAVYLCASSLVRGGPGNIQYFGAGTRLSVL.

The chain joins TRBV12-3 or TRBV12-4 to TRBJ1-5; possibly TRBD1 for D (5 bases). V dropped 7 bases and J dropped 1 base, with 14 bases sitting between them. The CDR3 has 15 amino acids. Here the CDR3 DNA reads TGTGCCAGCAAGCAGGGAGGTTTGAGCAATCAGCCCCAGCATTTT. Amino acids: CASKQGGLSNQPQHF.

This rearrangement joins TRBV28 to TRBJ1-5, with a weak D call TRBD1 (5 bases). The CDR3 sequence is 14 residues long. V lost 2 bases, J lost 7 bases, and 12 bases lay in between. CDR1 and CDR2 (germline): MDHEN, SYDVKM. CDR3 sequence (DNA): TGTGCCAGCAGTTTAATTGAGGGGAACCAGCCCCAGCATTTT. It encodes CASSLIEGNQPQHF. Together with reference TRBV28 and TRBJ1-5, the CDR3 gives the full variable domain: DVKVTQSSRYLVKRTGEKVFLECVQDMDHENMFWYRQDPGLGLRLIYFSYDVKMKEKGDIPEGYSVSREKKERFSLILESASTNQTSMYLCASSLIEGNQPQHFGDGTRLSIL.

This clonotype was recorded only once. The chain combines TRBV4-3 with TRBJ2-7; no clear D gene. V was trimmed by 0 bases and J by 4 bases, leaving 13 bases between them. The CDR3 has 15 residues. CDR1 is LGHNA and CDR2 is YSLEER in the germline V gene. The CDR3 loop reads CASSQDSLTPYEQYF. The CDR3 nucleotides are TGCGCCAGCAGCCAAGATAGTCTTACCCCGTACGAGCAGTACTTC.

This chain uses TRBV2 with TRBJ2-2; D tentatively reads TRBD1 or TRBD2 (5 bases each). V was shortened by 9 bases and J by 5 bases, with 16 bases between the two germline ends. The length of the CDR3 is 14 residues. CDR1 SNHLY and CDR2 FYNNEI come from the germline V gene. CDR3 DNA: TGTGCCAGTCGACCCGGGGCAAGAACCGGGGAGCTGTTTTTT. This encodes CASRPGARTGELFF. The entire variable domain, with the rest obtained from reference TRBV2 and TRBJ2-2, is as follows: EPEVTQTPSHQVTQMGQEVILRCVPISNHLYFYWYRQILGQKVEFLVSFYNNEISEKSEIFDDQFSVERPDGSNFTLKIRSTKLEDSAMYFCASRPGARTGELFFGEGSRLTVL.

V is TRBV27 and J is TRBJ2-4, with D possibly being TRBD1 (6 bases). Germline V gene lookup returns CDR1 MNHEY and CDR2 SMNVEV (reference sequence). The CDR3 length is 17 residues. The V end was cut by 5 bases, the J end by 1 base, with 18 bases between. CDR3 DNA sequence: TGTGCCAGCAGTCCTCGGACAGCCCCCTTGGCCAAAAACATTCAGTACTTC. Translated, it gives CASSPRTAPLAKNIQYF.

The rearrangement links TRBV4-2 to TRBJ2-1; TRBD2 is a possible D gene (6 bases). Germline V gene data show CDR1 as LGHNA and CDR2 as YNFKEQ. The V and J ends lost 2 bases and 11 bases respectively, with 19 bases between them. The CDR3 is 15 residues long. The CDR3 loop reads CASSQNLAGRDKQFF. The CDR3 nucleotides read TGTGCCAGCAGCCAAAATTTGGCGGGGCGGGATAAGCAGTTCTTC.

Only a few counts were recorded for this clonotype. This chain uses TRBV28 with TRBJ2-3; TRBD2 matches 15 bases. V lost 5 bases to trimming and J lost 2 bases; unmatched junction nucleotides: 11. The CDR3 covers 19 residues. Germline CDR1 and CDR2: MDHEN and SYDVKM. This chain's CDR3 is CASSPGTSGGNWDTDTQYF. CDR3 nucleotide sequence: TGTGCCAGCAGTCCCGGGACTAGCGGGGGGAATTGGGACACAGATACGCAGTATTTT.

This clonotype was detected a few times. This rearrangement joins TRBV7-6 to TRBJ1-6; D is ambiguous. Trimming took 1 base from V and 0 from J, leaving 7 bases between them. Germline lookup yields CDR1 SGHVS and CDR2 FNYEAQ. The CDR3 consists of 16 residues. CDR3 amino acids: CASSLGAGSYNSPLHF. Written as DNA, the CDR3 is TGTGCCAGCAGCTTAGGGGCGGGCTCCTATAATTCACCCCTCCACTTT. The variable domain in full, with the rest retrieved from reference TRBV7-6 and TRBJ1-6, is GAGVSQSPRYKVTKRGQDVALRCDPISGHVSLYWYRQALGQGPEFLTYFNYEAQQDKSGLPNDRFSAERPEGSISTLTIQRTEQRDSAMYRCASSLGAGSYNSPLHFGNGTRLTVT.

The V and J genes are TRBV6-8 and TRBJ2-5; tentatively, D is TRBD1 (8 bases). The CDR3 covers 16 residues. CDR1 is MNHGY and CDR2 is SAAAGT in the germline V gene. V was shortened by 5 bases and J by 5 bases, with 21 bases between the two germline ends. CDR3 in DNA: TGTGCCAGCAGTGCCCCCAAAACAGGGGGGGGGGAGACCCAGTACTTC. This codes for CASSAPKTGGGETQYF.

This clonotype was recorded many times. This CDR3 reads CASSLGQLQNSPLHF. DNA of the CDR3: TGTGCCAGCAGCTTAGGACAGTTACAAAATTCACCCCTCCACTTT. V gene TRBV7-2 combines with J gene TRBJ1-6, with D tentatively TRBD1 (5 bases). The ends were cut back, 1 base at V and 7 bases at J, with 11 bases in the middle. Germline V CDR1 and CDR2: SGHTA, FQGNSA. The CDR3 is made up of 15 amino acids.

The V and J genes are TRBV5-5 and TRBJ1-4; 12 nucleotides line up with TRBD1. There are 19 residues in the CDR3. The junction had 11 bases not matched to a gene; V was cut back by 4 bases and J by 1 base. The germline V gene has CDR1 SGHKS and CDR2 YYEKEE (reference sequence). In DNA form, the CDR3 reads TGTGCCAGCAGCCTCGTGGGACAGGGGGCGCCAGGAACTAATGAAAAACTGTTTTTT. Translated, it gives CASSLVGQGAPGTNEKLFF.

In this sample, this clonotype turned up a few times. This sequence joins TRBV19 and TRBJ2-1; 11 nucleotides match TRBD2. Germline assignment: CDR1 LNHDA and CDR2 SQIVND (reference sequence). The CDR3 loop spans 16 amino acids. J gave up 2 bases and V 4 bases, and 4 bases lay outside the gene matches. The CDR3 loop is CASSKGLAGAYNEQFF. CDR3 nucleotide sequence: TGTGCCAGTAGTAAAGGACTAGCGGGCGCCTACAATGAGCAGTTCTTC.